This T cell receptor (beta chain) was found in a study of cytomegalovirus exposure and HLA in healthy donors. Trimming cost V 6 bases and J 0 bases; bases outside gene matches: 4. The CDR3 contains 15 residues. From germline, CDR1 is MDHEN and CDR2 SYDVKM. 13 Jbeta primers and 60 Vbeta primers were used for the PCR. Assay: immunoSEQ multiplex PCR; the TCRdb copy retains only in-frame clones and omits some. Altogether some 95,000 clones are present, about 81% being singletons, with the ten largest covering roughly 4%. The rearrangement links TRBV28 to TRBJ2-7; 11 bases fit TRBD2. Sequencing was done on a sample of PBMCs. The sequence derives from a woman between 35 and 50 years old in good health and CMV-seropositive. The CDR3 DNA reads TGTGCCAGCAGCCGGGGACTAGCGGCCTCCTACGAGCAGTACTTC. Encoded protein: CASSRGLAASYEQYF.